The rows below give T cell receptor beta chains drawn from one sample of a study of early T cells in non-severe SARS-CoV-2 infection. MiXCR, applied by TCRdb to the 5' RACE reads, yields one record per CDR3 protein. The sample consists of tens of thousands of distinct CDR3 sequences, 14% to 15% of them appearing once. The specimen was whole blood. All receptors derive from an adult who was a healthcare worker with PCR-confirmed SARS-CoV-2 infection or an uninfected control (not recorded which). CDR3s include the opening cysteine and the closing phenylalanine or tryptophan. Each record gives: V gene, D gene, J gene, clone size, CDR3 DNA, CDR3 protein. D genes are given only for firm matches. A clone size is listed for some rows: how often the clone was seen (once, few, many), or a class if it is expanded.

V gene: TRBV20-1
D gene: TRBD2
J gene: TRBJ2-7
clone size: many
CDR3 DNA: TGCAGTGCTAGCCTGTGGACTAGCGCCGAGCAGTACTTC
CDR3 protein: CSASLWTSAEQYF

V gene: TRBV28
D gene: NA
J gene: TRBJ1-3
clone size: many
CDR3 DNA: TGTGCCAGCAGTTCCCCCTCAGACACCATATATTTT
CDR3 protein: CASSSPSDTIYF

V gene: TRBV27
D gene: NA
J gene: TRBJ2-5
clone size: few
CDR3 DNA: TGTGCCAGCAGTACAACTCAGGGGTTGGGTGAGACCCAGTACTTC
CDR3 protein: CASSTTQGLGETQYF

V gene: TRBV18
D gene: TRBD1
J gene: TRBJ1-2
clone size: many
CDR3 DNA: TGTGCCAGCTCACCGATACCAGGGGGTGGCTACACCTTC
CDR3 protein: CASSPIPGGGYTF

V gene: TRBV29-1
D gene: NA
J gene: TRBJ2-1
clone size: NA
CDR3 DNA: TGCAGCGTTGAAGATCTCTACGGGACGGGAGATTGGAGCTCCTACAATGAGCAGTTCTTC
CDR3 protein: CSVEDLYGTGDWSSYNEQFF

V gene: TRBV28
D gene: TRBD1
J gene: TRBJ1-2
clone size: few
CDR3 DNA: TGTGCCAGCAGTTATTCGGGACAGACAGGGGACCACTATGGCTACACCTTC
CDR3 protein: CASSYSGQTGDHYGYTF

V gene: TRBV10-3
D gene: NA
J gene: TRBJ2-1
clone size: NA
CDR3 DNA: TGTGCCATCAGTGTATCTAATGAGCAGTTCTTC
CDR3 protein: CAISVSNEQFF

V gene: TRBV7-2
D gene: NA
J gene: TRBJ2-1
clone size: NA
CDR3 DNA: TGTGCCAGCAGCTTAGTAGAATATCGAAATGAGCAGTTCTTC
CDR3 protein: CASSLVEYRNEQFF

V gene: TRBV7-6
D gene: NA
J gene: TRBJ2-1
clone size: few
CDR3 DNA: TGTGCCAGCAGCTTAGCGGGAGCCAGGTACAATGAGCAGTTCTTC
CDR3 protein: CASSLAGARYNEQFF

V gene: TRBV4-1
D gene: TRBD2
J gene: TRBJ2-3
clone size: few
CDR3 DNA: TGCGCCAGCAGCCAAGAACAGCGGGGCGGCACAGATACGCAGTATTTT
CDR3 protein: CASSQEQRGGTDTQYF

V gene: TRBV29-1
D gene: NA
J gene: TRBJ2-1
clone size: few
CDR3 DNA: TGCAGCGTTGAAGGGAGAGCTAGCTTCAATGAGCAGTTCTTC
CDR3 protein: CSVEGRASFNEQFF

V gene: TRBV6-5
D gene: NA
J gene: TRBJ1-2
clone size: NA
CDR3 DNA: TGTGCCAGCAGTTTCAGGGTTAACTATGGCTACACCTTC
CDR3 protein: CASSFRVNYGYTF

V gene: TRBV5-1
D gene: NA
J gene: TRBJ1-6
clone size: many
CDR3 DNA: TGCGCCAGCAGCTTGAGGGGGTCGGTTGATTCACCCCTCCACTTT
CDR3 protein: CASSLRGSVDSPLHF

V gene: TRBV5-4
D gene: TRBD1
J gene: TRBJ1-4
clone size: NA
CDR3 DNA: TGTGCCAGCAGCGCCGGGACAGCCGAAAAACTGTTTTTT
CDR3 protein: CASSAGTAEKLFF

V gene: TRBV2
D gene: NA
J gene: TRBJ1-1
clone size: few
CDR3 DNA: TGTGCCAGCAGCGCAGACTTCGGGGCACTTGAAGCTTTCTTT
CDR3 protein: CASSADFGALEAFF

V gene: TRBV20-1
D gene: NA
J gene: TRBJ1-1
clone size: NA
CDR3 DNA: TGCAGTGCTAGAGGGCGTAGCACTGAAGCTTTCTTT
CDR3 protein: CSARGRSTEAFF

V gene: TRBV28
D gene: NA
J gene: TRBJ1-2
clone size: few
CDR3 DNA: TGTGCCAGCAATCGGGACATACAAATCTATGGCTACACCTTC
CDR3 protein: CASNRDIQIYGYTF

V gene: TRBV29-1
D gene: TRBD2
J gene: TRBJ2-1
clone size: many
CDR3 DNA: TGCAGCGTTGCTCTCCTAGCGGGTAACAATGAGCAGTTCTTC
CDR3 protein: CSVALLAGNNEQFF

V gene: TRBV20-1
D gene: NA
J gene: TRBJ2-1
clone size: NA
CDR3 DNA: TGCAGTGCTAGGGCCGATAGCCCTCCACTGTTCTTC
CDR3 protein: CSARADSPPLFF

V gene: TRBV20-1
D gene: TRBD1
J gene: TRBJ2-7
clone size: NA
CDR3 DNA: TGCAGTGCTAGCGAAGGGACAGGGGGGTTTTACGAGCAGTACTTC
CDR3 protein: CSASEGTGGFYEQYF

V gene: TRBV18
D gene: NA
J gene: TRBJ1-2
clone size: many
CDR3 DNA: TGTGCCAGCTCCCTCGACAGATCCTATGGCTACACCTTC
CDR3 protein: CASSLDRSYGYTF

V gene: TRBV7-9
D gene: NA
J gene: TRBJ2-7
clone size: few
CDR3 DNA: TGTGCCAGCAGCTTAGGCCCAGTAGGGGCTGTCGAGCAGTACTTC
CDR3 protein: CASSLGPVGAVEQYF

V gene: TRBV20-1
D gene: TRBD2
J gene: TRBJ2-7
clone size: many
CDR3 DNA: TGCAGTGCTAGAGAACCTAATGTAGCGGGAGGTTCCTACGAGCAGTACTTC
CDR3 protein: CSAREPNVAGGSYEQYF

V gene: TRBV10-3
D gene: NA
J gene: TRBJ1-1
clone size: NA
CDR3 DNA: TGTGCCATCAGGGGGGGACCGAACACTGAAGCTTTCTTT
CDR3 protein: CAIRGGPNTEAFF

V gene: TRBV2
D gene: NA
J gene: TRBJ2-1
clone size: few
CDR3 DNA: TGTGCCAGCAGATACAATGAGCAGTTCTTC
CDR3 protein: CASRYNEQFF

V gene: TRBV7-9
D gene: NA
J gene: TRBJ2-7
clone size: NA
CDR3 DNA: TGTGCCAGCAGCTTAGCGGGCCACGACTACGAGCAGTACTTC
CDR3 protein: CASSLAGHDYEQYF

V gene: TRBV7-9
D gene: NA
J gene: TRBJ2-1
clone size: few
CDR3 DNA: TGTGCCAGCAGCTTATCCATAGCAGAGCAGTTCTTC
CDR3 protein: CASSLSIAEQFF

V gene: TRBV28
D gene: TRBD1
J gene: TRBJ2-6
clone size: many
CDR3 DNA: TGTGCCAGTGAGACGGGACAGATCTCTGGGGCCAACGTCCTGACTTTC
CDR3 protein: CASETGQISGANVLTF